Listed below are T cell receptor beta chains from one sample, sequenced in a study of T cells in Graves' hyperthyroidism and ophthalmopathy. TCRdb re-analysed the multiplex PCR reads in MiXCR, keeping a single row per CDR3 protein. The sample comprises over 500,000 distinct CDR3 sequences, roughly a sixth of which are singletons, and 29% rests with the top ten. The sequencing input was blood. These receptors were collected from a woman between 25 and 40 years old with Graves' ophthalmopathy. The CDR3 runs from the conserved cysteine through the conserved F or W. The D gene is left open where the match is weak. Not every row has a clone size; where given, it reads once, few, many or a size class.

>TRBV20-1|.|TRBJ2-7|.
TGCAGTGCCCTGACAACGGATTACTACGAGCAGTACTTC
CSALTTDYYEQYF
>TRBV6-2/TRBV6-3|TRBD2|TRBJ2-1|many
TGTGCCAGCAGTTACTCAGGACTAGCGGGAGGGCGCTCCTACAATGAGCAGTTCTTC
CASSYSGLAGGRSYNEQFF
>TRBV19|.|TRBJ2-6|.
TGTGCCAGTAGACCCGTCCAAACAGGGACTGGGGCCAACGTCCTGACTTTC
CASRPVQTGTGANVLTF
>TRBV11-1|.|TRBJ1-2|.
TGTGCCAGCAGCTTAGCGGGGGACTACTATGGCTACACCTTC
CASSLAGDYYGYTF
>TRBV29-1|.|TRBJ2-6|.
TGCAGCGTTGGGACGCCCACTCTAAGGGGGGCCAACGTCCTGACTTTC
CSVGTPTLRGANVLTF
>TRBV19|.|TRBJ2-7|few
TGTGCCAGTAGTATACAGGGTGGCGAGCAGTACTTC
CASSIQGGEQYF
>TRBV20-1|TRBD2|TRBJ2-3|many
TGCAGTGCTCTCCCGGGACTAGCGGGAGCGGCAGATACGCAGTATTTT
CSALPGLAGAADTQYF
>TRBV27|TRBD2|TRBJ2-7|few
TGTGCCAGCAGCCGGACTAGCAGGAGATCCCCCTACGAGCAGTACTTC
CASSRTSRRSPYEQYF
>TRBV3-1|.|TRBJ2-2|few
TGTGCCAGCAGCCGAACTCGTAGGCCCGGGGAGCTGTTTTTT
CASSRTRRPGELFF
>TRBV20-1|.|TRBJ2-3|many
TGCAGTGCTAGTGGTGATACGCAGTATTTT
CSASGDTQYF
>TRBV3-2|.|TRBJ2-1|.
TGTGCCAGCAGCCAAGATGAGCGCTCCTACAATGAGCAGTTCTTC
CASSQDERSYNEQFF
>TRBV12-3/TRBV12-4|.|TRBJ1-2|many
TGTGCCAGCAGTTCCCCCTTAAGACAGAGAGCTAACTATGGCTACACCTTC
CASSSPLRQRANYGYTF
>TRBV20-1|TRBD2|TRBJ2-7|.
TGCAGTGCTAGGATCCTAGCGGAAATCTACGAGCAGTACTTC
CSARILAEIYEQYF
>TRBV29-1|.|TRBJ2-3|.
TGCAGCGTTGAAGGCTCCTTGACAGGAGGGGATACGCAGTATTTT
CSVEGSLTGGDTQYF
>TRBV20-1|TRBD1|TRBJ1-1|many
TGCAGTGTCACCGGGACAGGGAACACTGAAGCTTTCTTT
CSVTGTGNTEAFF
>TRBV2|.|TRBJ1-1|.
TGTGCCAGCAGCGGACGGGGTGAAGCTTTCTTT
CASSGRGEAFF
>TRBV6-2/TRBV6-3|.|TRBJ2-3|.
TGTGCCAGCAGTCCCACAGCCAGGGTTTTTCTCACAGATACGCAGTATTTT
CASSPTARVFLTDTQYF